Listed here are 28 T cell receptor beta chains from one sample, sequenced in a study of cytomegalovirus exposure and HLA in healthy donors. PCR used 60 Vbeta primers and 13 Jbeta primers. Sequenced by immunoSEQ multiplex PCR; TCRdb stores in-frame clones only, minus some. The data show 150,000 to 200,000 clones, about 77% seen once. Specimen: PBMCs. These receptors originate from a male donor in good health and CMV-seropositive.

V is TRBV7-8 and J is TRBJ1-2; 9 bases are a match to TRBD1. The germline gives CDR1 SGHVS, CDR2 FQNEAQ. The CDR3 sequence is 17 residues long. Trimming at V came to 5 bases and at J to 4 bases, leaving 14 bases not matched to a gene. CDR3 in amino acids: CASSLVTGGSVTYGYTF. The CDR3 nucleotides read TGTGCCAGCAGCCTGGTGACAGGGGGATCGGTAACCTATGGCTACACCTTC.

This rearrangement joins TRBV10-2 to TRBJ1-2; no firm D call. The CDR3 totals 13 residues. Germline V gene lookup returns CDR1 WSHSY and CDR2 SAAADI. V was cut by 5 bases and J by 4 bases, with 11 bases left in between. CDR3 sequence (DNA): TGCGCCAGCAGTTCCGGCGGATTCTATGGCTACACCTTC. The encoded protein is CASSSGGFYGYTF.

This clone is a singleton in its sample. The chain uses TRBV7-2 and TRBJ2-7, with 8 bases fitting TRBD1. Germline V gene data show CDR1 as SGHTA and CDR2 as FQGNSA. The CDR3 totals 13 residues. V lost 2 bases to trimming and J lost 6 bases; unmatched junction nucleotides: 3. This CDR3 reads CASSLSTGGEQYF. For the CDR3, the DNA is TGTGCCAGCAGCTTATCCACAGGGGGCGAGCAGTACTTC.

This clone was detected a few times. This CDR3 is CASSEYGTGGRDTQYF. The CDR3 coding sequence is TGTGCCAGCAGTGAATATGGAACAGGGGGACGAGATACGCAGTATTTT. The chain couples TRBV25-1 to TRBJ2-3; 8 positions agree with TRBD1. The CDR3 length is 16 residues. CDR1 is MGHDK, CDR2 SYGVNS, per germline. J lost 5 bases, V lost 0 bases, and 7 bases had no gene match. The entire variable domain, with the rest obtained from reference TRBV25-1 and TRBJ2-3, is as follows: EADIYQTPRYLVIGTGKKITLECSQTMGHDKMYWYQQDPGMELHLIHYSYGVNSTEKGDLSSESTVSRIRTEHFPLTLESARPSHTSQYLCASSEYGTGGRDTQYFGPGTRLTVL.

The chain links TRBV7-9 to TRBJ2-2; D unresolved. The CDR3 spans 13 residues. The V end lost 7 bases, the J end lost 5 bases, and 11 bases lay between the germline ends. Germline CDR1 and CDR2: SEHNR and FQNEAQ (reference sequence). For the CDR3, the DNA is TGTGCCAGCACTGGGCCTGCTACCGGGGAGCTGTTTTTT. Translating gives CASTGPATGELFF.

The rearrangement uses TRBV4-3 and TRBJ2-2, with D possibly TRBD1 on 5 matching bases. The germline V and J ends were trimmed by 4 bases and 1 base, with 16 bases remaining between them. The germline V gene has CDR1 LGHNA and CDR2 YSLEER. The length of the CDR3 is 17 residues. The CDR3 nucleotides are TGCGCCAGCAGCCGCCCTCAGGACACCTTGAACACCGGGGAGCTGTTTTTT. This gives the protein CASSRPQDTLNTGELFF.

The CDR3 here is CASSPGRRLLNTEAFF. For the CDR3, the DNA is TGTGCCAGCTCACCCGGACGGAGGCTGTTGAACACTGAAGCTTTCTTT. The J gene is TRBJ1-1, the V gene TRBV18, with unresolved D. The V gene's germline CDR1 is KGHSH and CDR2 LQKENI. The CDR3 contains 16 residues. The germline V and J ends were trimmed by 3 bases and 0 bases, with 14 bases remaining between them.

The chain employs TRBV7-9 and TRBJ2-7; TRBD2 is a possible D gene (6 bases). Germline assignment: CDR1 SEHNR and CDR2 FQNEAQ (reference sequence). The CDR3 loop spans 15 amino acids. V shed 4 bases and J shed 4 bases, with 17 bases lying between them. The DNA for the CDR3 is TGTGCCAGCAGCTCCACCGGGAGTAGAAGGTACGAGCAGTACTTC. It encodes CASSSTGSRRYEQYF.

V usage is TRBV10-1 and J usage is TRBJ2-1, with 9 bases fitting TRBD2. The trim removed 3 bases at V and 2 bases at J, leaving 5 bases unmatched. The CDR3 totals 16 residues. Germline lookup yields CDR1 WNHNN and CDR2 SYGVQD (reference sequence). CDR3 protein: CASSDISGGTYNEQFF. The CDR3 DNA follows: TGCGCCAGCAGTGATATTAGCGGGGGTACCTACAATGAGCAGTTCTTC.

The sample holds a few counts of this clone. The gene calls are TRBV4-2 and TRBJ2-1; a weak D match, TRBD1 (5 bases). CDR1 is LGHNA, CDR2 YNFKEQ, per germline. The CDR3 has 16 residues. The ends were cut back, 0 bases at V and 0 bases at J, with 9 bases in the middle. The CDR3 bases are TGTGCCAGCAGCCAAGACTACAGGAGCTCCTACAATGAGCAGTTCTTC. The encoded protein is CASSQDYRSSYNEQFF.

The sample holds a few counts of this clone. This chain connects TRBV5-6 to TRBJ2-1; D perhaps matches TRBD1 (6 bases). Deletions cut 4 bases from V and 6 bases from J, with 14 bases between. CDR1 is SGHDT, CDR2 YYEEEE, per germline. This CDR3 is built from 14 residues. CDR3 protein: CASSRRTVGNEQFF. CDR3 in DNA: TGTGCCAGCAGCAGGAGGACAGTTGGCAATGAGCAGTTCTTC.

CDR3 DNA sequence: TGTGCCAGCGCTAAAACCTCCTACAATGAGCAGTTCTTC. Translation: CASAKTSYNEQFF. The rearrangement joins TRBV27 to TRBJ2-1; D is unresolved. V lost 8 bases, J lost 0 bases, and 8 bases lay in between. In germline, CDR1 is MNHEY, CDR2 SMNVEV (reference sequence). This CDR3 spans 13 amino acids.

Only a few counts were recorded for this clone. The rearrangement uses TRBV2 and TRBJ1-2, with a tentative D call TRBD1 (5 bases). Trimming stripped 2 bases from V and 4 bases from J, with 14 bases between. The CDR3 loop spans 15 amino acids. Germline V gene data show CDR1 as SNHLY and CDR2 as FYNNEI. CDR3 sequence reads: CASSELRADSYGYTF. For the CDR3, the DNA is TGTGCCAGCAGTGAACTCAGGGCAGATAGCTATGGCTACACCTTC.

Here the CDR3 DNA reads TGTGCCAGCAGTGTGAGACAGTTTAACTATGGCTACACCTTC. Translated, it gives CASSVRQFNYGYTF. This sequence joins TRBV6-5 and TRBJ1-2; D is possibly TRBD1 (5 bases). Trimming took off 5 bases at V and 1 base at J, with 11 bases between the two ends. CDR3 size: 14 residues. Germline-derived CDR1 and CDR2 are MNHEY and SVGAGI.

The V and J genes are TRBV5-6 and TRBJ2-5; D gene unclear. The ends were cut back, 4 bases at V and 5 bases at J, with 15 bases in the middle. Germline assignment: CDR1 SGHDT and CDR2 YYEEEE. The length of the CDR3 is 14 residues. The CDR3 here is CASSEAELEETQYF. CDR3 sequence (DNA): TGTGCCAGCAGCGAGGCAGAGTTGGAGGAGACCCAGTACTTC. Variable domain in full (rest from reference TRBV5-6 and TRBJ2-5): DAGVTQSPTHLIKTRGQQVTLRCSPKSGHDTVSWYQQALGQGPQFIFQYYEEEERQRGNFPDRFSGHQFPNYSSELNVNALLLGDSALYLCASSEAELEETQYFGPGTRLLVL.

This clone was found a few times. The junction does not match germline at one end; this may be a read error. The gene calls are TRBV5-4 and TRBJ2-3, with TRBD2 matching 10 bases. This CDR3 region has 16 residues. Germline V gene data show CDR1 as SGHNT and CDR2 as YYREEE (reference sequence). In nucleotides, the CDR3 is TGTGCCAGCAGTTTGGGACCGGGACTAGCGAAAGATACGCAGTATTTT. This gives the protein CASSLGPGLAKDTQYF.

This clone came up a few times. The gene calls are TRBV6-1 and TRBJ1-1; D remains unclear. CDR3 length: 18 amino acids. V shed 4 bases and J shed 1 base, with 22 bases lying between them. Looked up from germline, CDR1 is MNHNS and CDR2 is SASEGT. Written as DNA, the CDR3 is TGTGCCAGCAGTGGCTTTAGGCGGGTCGGAGGCGAGAACACTGAAGCTTTCTTT. Its protein product is CASSGFRRVGGENTEAFF.

The chain links TRBV9 to TRBJ2-3; 9 bases match TRBD2. Germline-derived CDR1 and CDR2 are SGDLS and YYNGEE. This CDR3 is built from 16 residues. V shed 0 bases, J shed 4 bases, and the junction held 6 bases outside the gene matches. The CDR3 spells CASSVGAGGLSDTQYF. The CDR3 nucleotides are TGTGCCAGCAGCGTAGGGGCGGGGGGGCTTTCAGATACGCAGTATTTT.

This chain joins TRBV2 and TRBJ2-7; 8 bases map to TRBD1. There are 14 residues in the CDR3. Germline assignment: CDR1 SNHLY and CDR2 FYNNEI. Trimming cost V 2 bases and J 2 bases; bases outside gene matches: 2. The CDR3 coding sequence is TGTGCCAGCAGTGAACAGGGGGCTACCTACGAGCAGTACTTC. Amino acids: CASSEQGATYEQYF.

The J gene is TRBJ2-7, the V gene TRBV7-3; TRBD2 might be the D (6 bases). The germline CDR1 and CDR2 sequences are SGHTA and FQGTGA. The CDR3 consists of 15 residues. V lost 5 bases to trimming and J lost 2 bases, with 16 bases between them. The CDR3 region has the DNA TGTGCCAGCAGCCTCCAACTGGGGGGTCCCTACGAGCAGTACTTC. Translating gives CASSLQLGGPYEQYF.

The chain combines TRBV10-3 with TRBJ2-5, with a weak D call TRBD2 (6 bases). The germline V gene has CDR1 ENHRY and CDR2 SYGVKD. V gave up 0 bases and J gave up 2 bases, with 13 bases separating them. The CDR3 totals 16 residues. CDR3 DNA sequence: TGTGCCATCAGTGAGTCCTTCGGGGGTGGGCAAGAGACCCAGTACTTC. Translating gives CAISESFGGGQETQYF.

This clone was detected only once. This CDR3 reads CASSGAPGQGNTEAFF. CDR3 coding DNA: TGTGCCAGCAGCGGGGCTCCGGGACAGGGGAACACTGAAGCTTTCTTT. This sequence joins TRBV9 and TRBJ1-1, with TRBD1 matching over 9 bases. CDR3 length equals 16 residues. V lost 3 bases and J lost 1; bases outside the gene matches: 7. Germline CDR1 and CDR2: SGDLS and YYNGEE.

The V gene is TRBV10-2, the J gene TRBJ1-2; a weak D match, TRBD1 (5 bases). Germline CDR1 WSHSY, CDR2 SAAADI. V lost 0 bases and J 5 bases, leaving 22 bases between the germline ends. The CDR3 contains 18 residues. CDR3 sequence: CASSESSAVVKRGYGYTF. The CDR3 region has the DNA TGCGCCAGCAGTGAGTCTTCAGCGGTGGTGAAGCGGGGGTATGGCTACACCTTC.

A few counts support this clone. DNA of the CDR3: TGTGCCAGCGGGTGGACAGGGGTGGACGAGCAGTACTTC. This gives the protein CASGWTGVDEQYF. The gene calls are TRBV5-6 and TRBJ2-7, with 9 bases matching TRBD1. Trimming at V came to 7 bases and at J to 5 bases, leaving 7 bases not matched to a gene. The CDR3 sequence is 13 residues long. Germline CDR1 is SGHDT and CDR2 is YYEEEE.

This chain links TRBV6-1 with TRBJ1-2; 7 nucleotides agree with TRBD1. Germline CDR1 and CDR2: MNHNS and SASEGT. V trimming: 3 bases; J trimming: 0 bases; junction bases outside the gene matches: 13. CDR3 size: 18 residues. CDR3 region: CASSDPGTALTANYGYTF. The CDR3 region has the DNA TGTGCCAGCAGTGATCCCGGGACAGCCCTCACAGCTAACTATGGCTACACCTTC.

The chain uses TRBV9 and TRBJ2-5; possible D gene TRBD1, 6 bases. The germline V gene encodes CDR1 SGDLS and CDR2 YYNGEE. CDR3 size: 15 residues. V was trimmed by 4 bases and J by 4 bases, leaving 17 bases between them. As DNA, the CDR3 is TGTGCCAGCAGCCCCAGACAGGATATCAGAGAGACCCAGTACTTC. Its translation: CASSPRQDIRETQYF.

The chain is built from TRBV7-8 and TRBJ1-1; perhaps TRBD1 as D (6 bases). The CDR3 runs 15 residues. Per germline, CDR1 SGHVS and CDR2 FQNEAQ. V dropped 1 base and J dropped 1 base, with 10 bases sitting between them. The CDR3 is CASSLGRGENTEAFF. The CDR3 coding sequence is TGTGCCAGCAGCTTAGGCAGGGGTGAGAACACTGAAGCTTTCTTT.

V and J are TRBV4-1 and TRBJ2-7, with TRBD2 matching 9 bases. The J segment lost 0 bases and the V segment lost 1 base, leaving 10 bases of the junction unmatched. Germline V gene sequence: CDR1 MGHRA, CDR2 YSYEKL. This CDR3 comprises 18 residues. The CDR3 DNA reads as TGCGCCAGCAGCCAAGTGGTAGCGGGGGTTTATAGCTCCTACGAGCAGTACTTC. It specifies CASSQVVAGVYSSYEQYF.